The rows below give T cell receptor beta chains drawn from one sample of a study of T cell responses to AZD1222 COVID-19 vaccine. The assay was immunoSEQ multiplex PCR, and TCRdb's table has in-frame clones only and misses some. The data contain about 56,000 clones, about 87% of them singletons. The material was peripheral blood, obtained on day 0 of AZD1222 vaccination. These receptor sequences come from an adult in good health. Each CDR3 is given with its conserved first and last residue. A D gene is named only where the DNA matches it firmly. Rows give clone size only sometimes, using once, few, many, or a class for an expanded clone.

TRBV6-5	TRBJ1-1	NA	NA	CASSLTRTGDTEAFF	TGTGCCAGCAGCTTAACGCGGACGGGGGACACTGAAGCTTTCTTT
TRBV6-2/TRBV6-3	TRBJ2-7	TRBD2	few	CASSSFSGGSYEQYF	TGTGCCAGCAGTTCTTTCAGCGGGGGTTCCTACGAGCAGTACTTC
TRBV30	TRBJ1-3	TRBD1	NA	CAWSKGQGPLSGNTIYF	TGTGCCTGGAGCAAGGGACAGGGACCTTTATCTGGAAACACCATATATTTT
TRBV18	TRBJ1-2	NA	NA	CASSPKIEGWWYGYTF	TGTGCCAGCTCACCCAAAATAGAAGGCTGGTGGTATGGCTACACCTTC
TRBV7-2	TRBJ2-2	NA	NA	CASSFPPGLNTGELFF	TGTGCCAGCAGCTTCCCACCGGGACTGAACACCGGGGAGCTGTTTTTT
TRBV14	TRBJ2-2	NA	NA	CASSQLPGANTGELFF	TGTGCCAGCAGCCAATTACCGGGGGCGAACACCGGGGAGCTGTTTTTT
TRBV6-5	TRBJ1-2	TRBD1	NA	CASSPQGADRYGYTF	TGTGCCAGCAGTCCACAGGGGGCGGACCGCTATGGCTACACCTTC
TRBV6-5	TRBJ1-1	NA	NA	CASSPSTGFTEAFF	TGTGCCAGCTCCCCATCTACAGGGTTCACTGAAGCTTTCTTT
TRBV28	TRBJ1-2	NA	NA	CASSLEGWGYTF	TGTGCCAGCAGTTTAGAGGGTTGGGGCTACACCTTC
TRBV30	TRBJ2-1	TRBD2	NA	CAWRRKRESNEQFF	TGTGCCTGGAGAAGAAAGCGGGAGTCAAATGAGCAGTTCTTC
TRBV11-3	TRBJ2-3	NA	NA	CASSSEGRYTDTQYF	TGTGCCAGCAGCTCCGAAGGGAGGTACACAGATACGCAGTATTTT
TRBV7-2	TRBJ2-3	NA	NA	CACRSGRRGTDTQYF	TGTGCCTGTCGAAGTGGGAGGAGGGGCACAGATACGCAGTATTTT
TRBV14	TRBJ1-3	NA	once	CASSQYPTGIGNTIYF	TGTGCCAGCAGCCAGTACCCTACCGGGATCGGAAACACCATATATTTT
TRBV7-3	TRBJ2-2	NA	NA	CASSPAGPNTGELFF	TGTGCCAGCAGCCCTGCGGGACCAAACACCGGGGAGCTGTTTTTT
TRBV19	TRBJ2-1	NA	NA	CASSEVAREQFF	TGTGCCAGTAGTGAGGTAGCTCGTGAGCAGTTCTTC
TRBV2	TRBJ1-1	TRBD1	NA	CASRGGTAGDTEAFF	TGTGCCAGCAGAGGAGGGACAGCTGGGGACACTGAAGCTTTCTTT
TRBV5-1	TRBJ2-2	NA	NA	CASSLGLVTGELFF	TGCGCCAGCAGCCTCGGACTCGTCACCGGGGAGCTGTTTTTT
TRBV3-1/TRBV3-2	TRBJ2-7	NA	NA	CASSQESPGSLRGEQYF	TGTGCCAGCAGCCAAGAGAGTCCCGGGTCCCTCCGGGGGGAGCAGTACTTC
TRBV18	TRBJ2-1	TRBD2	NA	CASSPLVSSGSSYNEQFF	TGTGCCAGCTCACCTTTAGTATCTAGCGGGAGTTCCTACAATGAGCAGTTCTTC
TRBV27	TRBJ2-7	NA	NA	CASSLFRGREQYF	TGTGCCAGCAGTTTATTCAGGGGACGCGAGCAGTACTTC
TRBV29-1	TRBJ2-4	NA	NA	CSVVGQAKNIQYF	TGCAGCGTTGTTGGACAGGCCAAAAACATTCAGTACTTC
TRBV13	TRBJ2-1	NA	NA	CASSFALDNEQFF	TGTGCCAGCAGCTTTGCCTTGGACAATGAGCAGTTCTTC
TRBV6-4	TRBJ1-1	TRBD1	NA	CASSVQGGTEAFF	TGTGCCAGCAGTGTACAGGGGGGCACTGAAGCTTTCTTT
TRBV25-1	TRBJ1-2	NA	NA	CASSDGGAVDGYTF	TGTGCCAGCAGTGACGGGGGAGCAGTAGATGGCTACACCTTC
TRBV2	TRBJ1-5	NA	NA	CASGRQTSNQPQHF	TGTGCCAGCGGCAGACAGACTAGCAATCAGCCCCAGCATTTT
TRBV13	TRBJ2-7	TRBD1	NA	CASSSGQGHYEQYF	TGTGCCAGCAGCTCCGGACAGGGGCACTACGAGCAGTACTTC
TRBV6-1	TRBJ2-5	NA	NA	CASSDRETQYF	TGTGCCAGCAGTGATAGAGAGACCCAGTACTTC
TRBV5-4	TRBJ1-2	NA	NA	CASLDPSNYGYTF	TGTGCCAGCCTCGACCCCTCTAACTATGGCTACACCTTC
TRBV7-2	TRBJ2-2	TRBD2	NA	CASSSLAGSTGELFF	TGTGCCAGCAGCTCGTTAGCGGGAAGCACCGGGGAGCTGTTTTTT
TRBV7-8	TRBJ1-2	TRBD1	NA	CASSLNRGQDGYTF	TGTGCCAGCAGCTTGAACAGGGGGCAGGATGGCTACACCTTC
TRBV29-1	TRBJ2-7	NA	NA	CSAGDYEQYF	TGCAGCGCTGGTGACTACGAGCAGTACTTC
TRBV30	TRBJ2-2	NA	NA	CAWKGVRPGELFF	TGTGCCTGGAAAGGGGTACGACCGGGGGAGCTGTTTTTT
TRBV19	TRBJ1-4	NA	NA	CASSPLGEAYNEKLFF	TGTGCCAGTAGCCCCCTGGGGGAGGCCTATAATGAAAAACTGTTTTTT
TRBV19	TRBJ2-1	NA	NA	CAAAGRSYNEQFF	TGTGCCGCTGCCGGGAGATCCTACAATGAGCAGTTCTTC
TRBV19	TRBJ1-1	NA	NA	CASSIADLNTEAFF	TGTGCCAGTAGTATAGCTGACCTGAACACTGAAGCTTTCTTT
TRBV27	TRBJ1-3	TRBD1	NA	CASSLSGRGRLSSKTSGNTIYF	TGTGCCAGCAGTTTATCGGGCAGGGGGCGCCTGTCATCGAAAACCTCTGGAAACACCATATATTTT
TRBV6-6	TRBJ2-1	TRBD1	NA	CASRGTGGDNEQFF	TGTGCCAGCAGGGGGACAGGGGGGGACAATGAGCAGTTCTTC
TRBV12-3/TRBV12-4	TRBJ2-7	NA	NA	CASSFQGNEQYF	TGTGCCAGCAGTTTCCAAGGGAACGAGCAGTACTTC
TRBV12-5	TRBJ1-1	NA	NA	CASGRAGATEAFF	TGTGCTAGTGGTAGGGCCGGGGCCACTGAAGCTTTCTTT
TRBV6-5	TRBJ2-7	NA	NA	CASSYGDTPPLEQYF	TGTGCCAGCAGTTACGGGGATACTCCCCCTCTCGAGCAGTACTTC
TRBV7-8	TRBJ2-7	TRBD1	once	CASSSPTGGFPYEQYF	TGTGCCAGCAGCTCCCCTACAGGGGGCTTTCCTTACGAGCAGTACTTC
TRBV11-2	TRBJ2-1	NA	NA	CASSESLGVQFF	TGTGCCAGCAGCGAGTCATTAGGGGTTCAGTTCTTC
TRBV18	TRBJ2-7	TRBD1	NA	CASSPDRQSREQYF	TGTGCCAGCTCGCCGGACAGGCAAAGTCGCGAGCAGTACTTC
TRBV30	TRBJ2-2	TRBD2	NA	CAWSRLAMNTGELFF	TGTGCCTGGAGTAGACTAGCCATGAACACCGGGGAGCTGTTTTTT
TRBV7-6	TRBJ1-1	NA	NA	CASSPMTGTVNTEAFF	TGTGCCAGCAGCCCTATGACGGGTACTGTGAACACTGAAGCTTTCTTT
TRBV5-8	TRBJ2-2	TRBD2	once	CASLRSGLAGGRIGELFF	TGTGCCAGCCTACGCTCCGGTCTAGCGGGAGGCAGGATTGGGGAGCTGTTTTTT
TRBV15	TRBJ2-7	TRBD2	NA	CATSRRLADNPNEQYF	TGTGCCACCAGCAGACGACTAGCGGACAACCCCAACGAGCAGTACTTC
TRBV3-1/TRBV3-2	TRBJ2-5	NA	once	CASSLRYGQETQYF	TGTGCCAGCAGCCTCCGTTACGGGCAAGAGACCCAGTACTTC
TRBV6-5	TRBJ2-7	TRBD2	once	CASSYLAGGPYEQYF	TGTGCCAGCAGTTACCTAGCGGGAGGTCCCTACGAGCAGTACTTC
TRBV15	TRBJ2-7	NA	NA	CATSLPGSYEQYF	TGTGCCACCAGCCTGCCAGGATCCTACGAGCAGTACTTC